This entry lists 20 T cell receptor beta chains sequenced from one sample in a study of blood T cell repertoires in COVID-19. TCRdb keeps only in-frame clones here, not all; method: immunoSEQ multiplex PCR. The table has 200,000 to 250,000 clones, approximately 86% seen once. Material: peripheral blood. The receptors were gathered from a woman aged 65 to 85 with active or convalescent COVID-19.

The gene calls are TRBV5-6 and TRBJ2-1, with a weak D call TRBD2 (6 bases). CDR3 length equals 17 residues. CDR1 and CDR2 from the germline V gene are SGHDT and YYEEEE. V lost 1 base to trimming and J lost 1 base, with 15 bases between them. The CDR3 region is CASSLSGAGRSYNEQFF. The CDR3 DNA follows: TGTGCCAGCAGCTTGAGTGGGGCGGGGAGATCCTACAATGAGCAGTTCTTC.

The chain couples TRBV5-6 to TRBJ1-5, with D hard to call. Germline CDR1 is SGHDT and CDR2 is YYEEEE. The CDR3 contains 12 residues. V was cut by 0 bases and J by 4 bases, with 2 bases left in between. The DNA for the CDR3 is TGTGCCAGCAGCTTGGCTAATCAGCCCCAGCATTTT. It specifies CASSLANQPQHF.

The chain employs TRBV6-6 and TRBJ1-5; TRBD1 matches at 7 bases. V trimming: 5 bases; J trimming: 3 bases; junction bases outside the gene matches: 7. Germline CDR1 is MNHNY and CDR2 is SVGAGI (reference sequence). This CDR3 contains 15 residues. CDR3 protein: CASSPPGTANQPQHF. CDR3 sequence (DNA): TGTGCCAGCAGTCCACCGGGGACAGCCAATCAGCCCCAGCATTTT.

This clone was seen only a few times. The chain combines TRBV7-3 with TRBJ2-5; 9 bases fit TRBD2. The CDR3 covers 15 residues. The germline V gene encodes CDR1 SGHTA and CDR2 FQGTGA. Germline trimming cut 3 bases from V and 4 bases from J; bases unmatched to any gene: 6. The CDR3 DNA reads TGTGCCAGCAGCTTGGGGACTAGCCCCTCAGAGACCCAGTACTTC. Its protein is CASSLGTSPSETQYF.

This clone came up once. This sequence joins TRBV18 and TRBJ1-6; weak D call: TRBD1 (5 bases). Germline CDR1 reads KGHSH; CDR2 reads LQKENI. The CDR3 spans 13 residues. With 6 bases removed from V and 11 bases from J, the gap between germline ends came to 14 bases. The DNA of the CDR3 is TGTGCCAGCTCCCCTACAACAGGCCCACCCCTCCACTTT. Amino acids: CASSPTTGPPLHF.

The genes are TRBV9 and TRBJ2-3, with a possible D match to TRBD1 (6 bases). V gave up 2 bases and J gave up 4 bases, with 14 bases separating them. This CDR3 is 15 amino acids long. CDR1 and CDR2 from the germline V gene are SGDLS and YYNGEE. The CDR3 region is CASSVPKTGSDTQYF. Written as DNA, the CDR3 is TGTGCCAGCAGCGTCCCGAAAACAGGGTCAGATACGCAGTATTTT.

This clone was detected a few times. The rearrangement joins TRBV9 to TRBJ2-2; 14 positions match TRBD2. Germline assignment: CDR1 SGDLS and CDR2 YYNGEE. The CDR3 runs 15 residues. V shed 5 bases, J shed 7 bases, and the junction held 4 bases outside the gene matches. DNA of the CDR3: TGTGCCAGCAGTGAGGGACTAGCGGGGGTCGGGGAGCTGTTTTTT. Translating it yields CASSEGLAGVGELFF.

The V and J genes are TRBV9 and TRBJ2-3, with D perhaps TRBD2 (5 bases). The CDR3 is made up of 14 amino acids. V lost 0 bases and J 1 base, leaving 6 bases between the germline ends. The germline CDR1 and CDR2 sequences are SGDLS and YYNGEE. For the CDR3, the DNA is TGTGCCAGCAGCGTAGGTAGCGGCACAGATACGCAGTATTTT. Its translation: CASSVGSGTDTQYF. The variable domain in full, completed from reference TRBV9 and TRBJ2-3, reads DSGVTQTPKHLITATGQRVTLRCSPRSGDLSVYWYQQSLDQGLQFLIQYYNGEERAKGNILERFSAQQFPDLHSELNLSSLELGDSALYFCASSVGSGTDTQYFGPGTRLTVL.

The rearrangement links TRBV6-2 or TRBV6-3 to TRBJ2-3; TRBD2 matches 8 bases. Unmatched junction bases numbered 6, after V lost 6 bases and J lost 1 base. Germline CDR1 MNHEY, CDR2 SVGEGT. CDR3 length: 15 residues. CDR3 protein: CASSPGGLGTDTQYF. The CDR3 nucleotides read TGTGCCAGCAGCCCGGGGGGGCTTGGCACAGATACGCAGTATTTT.

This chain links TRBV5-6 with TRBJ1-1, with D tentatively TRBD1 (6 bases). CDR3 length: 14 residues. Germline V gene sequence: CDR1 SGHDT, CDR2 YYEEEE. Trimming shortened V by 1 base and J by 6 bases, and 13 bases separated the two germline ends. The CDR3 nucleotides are TGTGCCAGCAGCTTGTCGGGGGGCGGGGCTGAAGCTTTCTTT. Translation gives CASSLSGGGAEAFF.

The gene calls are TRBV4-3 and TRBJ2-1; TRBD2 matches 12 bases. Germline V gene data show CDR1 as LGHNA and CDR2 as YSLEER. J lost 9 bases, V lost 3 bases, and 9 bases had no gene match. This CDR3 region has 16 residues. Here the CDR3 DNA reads TGCGCCAGCAGCCAGGAACTAGCGGGGGGCGGGGGTGAGCAGTTCTTC. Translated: CASSQELAGGGGEQFF.

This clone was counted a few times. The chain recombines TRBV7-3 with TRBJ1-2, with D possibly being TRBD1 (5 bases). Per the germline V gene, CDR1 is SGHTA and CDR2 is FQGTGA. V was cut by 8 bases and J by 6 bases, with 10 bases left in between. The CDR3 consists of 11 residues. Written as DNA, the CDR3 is TGTGCCAGCGGCTCGGGGGATGGCTACACCTTC. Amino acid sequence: CASGSGDGYTF.

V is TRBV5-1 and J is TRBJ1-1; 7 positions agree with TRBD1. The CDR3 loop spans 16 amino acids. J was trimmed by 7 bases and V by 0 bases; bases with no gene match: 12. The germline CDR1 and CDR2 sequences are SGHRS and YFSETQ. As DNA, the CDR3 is TGCGCCAGCAGCTTGGCCGGGGACAGCCGACTGTTTGAAGCTTTCTTT. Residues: CASSLAGDSRLFEAFF.

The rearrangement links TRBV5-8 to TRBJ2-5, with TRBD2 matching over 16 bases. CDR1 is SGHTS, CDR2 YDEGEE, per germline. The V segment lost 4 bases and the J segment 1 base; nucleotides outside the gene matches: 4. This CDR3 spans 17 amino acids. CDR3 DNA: TGTGCCAGCAGCCCCGGGACTAGCGGGGGGGTCCAAGAGACCCAGTACTTC. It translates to CASSPGTSGGVQETQYF.

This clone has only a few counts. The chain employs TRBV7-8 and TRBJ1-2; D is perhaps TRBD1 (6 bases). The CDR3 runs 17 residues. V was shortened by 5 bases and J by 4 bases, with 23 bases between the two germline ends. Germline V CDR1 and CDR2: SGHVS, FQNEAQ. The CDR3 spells CASSRIKGQKLIYGYTF. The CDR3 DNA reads TGTGCCAGCAGCCGTATAAAAGGACAGAAACTAATCTATGGCTACACCTTC. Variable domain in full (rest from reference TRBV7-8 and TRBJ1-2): GAGVSQSPRYKVAKRGQDVALRCDPISGHVSLFWYQQALGQGPEFLTYFQNEAQLDKSGLPSDRFFAERPEGSVSTLKIQRTQQEDSAVYLCASSRIKGQKLIYGYTFGSGTRLTVV.

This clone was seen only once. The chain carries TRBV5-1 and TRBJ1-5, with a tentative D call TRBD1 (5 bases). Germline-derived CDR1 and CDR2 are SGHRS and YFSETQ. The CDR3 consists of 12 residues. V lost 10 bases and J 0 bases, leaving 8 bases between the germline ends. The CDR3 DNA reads TGCGCCTCGACAGATAGCAATCAGCCCCAGCATTTT. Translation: CASTDSNQPQHF.

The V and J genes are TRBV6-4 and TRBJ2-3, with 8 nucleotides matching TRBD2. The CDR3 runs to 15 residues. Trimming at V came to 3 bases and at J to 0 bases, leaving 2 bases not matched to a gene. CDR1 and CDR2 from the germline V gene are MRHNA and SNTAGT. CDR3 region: CASSELAGSTDTQYF. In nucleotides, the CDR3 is TGTGCCAGCAGTGAGTTAGCGGGGAGCACAGATACGCAGTATTTT.

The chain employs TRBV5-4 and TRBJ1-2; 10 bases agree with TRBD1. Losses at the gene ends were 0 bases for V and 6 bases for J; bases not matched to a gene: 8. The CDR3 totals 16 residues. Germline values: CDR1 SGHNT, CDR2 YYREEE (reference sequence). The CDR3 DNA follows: TGTGCCAGCAGCTTGGCCGGGGGACAGGGGACGAATGGCTACACCTTC. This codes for CASSLAGGQGTNGYTF. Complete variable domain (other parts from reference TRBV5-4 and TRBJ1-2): ETGVTQSPTHLIKTRGQQVTLRCSSQSGHNTVSWYQQALGQGPQFIFQYYREEENGRGNFPPRFSGLQFPNYSSELNVNALELDDSALYLCASSLAGGQGTNGYTFGSGTRLTVV.

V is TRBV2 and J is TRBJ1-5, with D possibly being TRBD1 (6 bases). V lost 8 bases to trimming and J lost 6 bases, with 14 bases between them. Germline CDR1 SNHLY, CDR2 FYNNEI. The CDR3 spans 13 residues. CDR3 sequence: CASAIQGSQPQHF. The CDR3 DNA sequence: TGTGCCAGCGCTATACAGGGAAGTCAGCCCCAGCATTTT.

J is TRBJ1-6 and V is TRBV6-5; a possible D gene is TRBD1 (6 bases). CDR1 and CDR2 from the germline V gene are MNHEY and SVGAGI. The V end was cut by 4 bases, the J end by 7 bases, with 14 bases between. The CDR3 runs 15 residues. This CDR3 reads CASSLSTGRNSPLHF. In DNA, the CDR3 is TGTGCCAGCAGTTTGTCTACAGGGAGAAATTCACCCCTCCACTTT.